This T cell receptor (beta chain) was observed in a study of human T cells and chemical hapten exposure. Across the study: Each patch test put 0.01% DPC on the upper back, and results were read at 6 days.

Points from the study as a whole: Patch test scores rose with PT1 expanded TCR counts, a positive correlation. Against controls, expanded TCRs gave rise to significantly more large CDR3 similarity clusters.

Noted time point: patch test 3, about 24 weeks after DPC sensitization. This sample's treatment: therapeutic diphenylcyclopropenone sensitization with weekly scalp DPC. On this clonotype itself: What it binds is not known.

Within the library, unique molecular identifiers were attached to each individual cDNA molecule. TCRdb itself ran the RACE reads through MiXCR, one entry per CDR3 protein. The sample has tens of thousands of distinct CDR3 sequences, under 15% seen once. This TCR derives from a man aged 30 to 45 with alopecia areata. Some clones in this sample may be carry-over from other donors' samples. The sequences come from whole blood, collected in connection with sensitization to the hapten diphenylcyclopropenone (DPC).

The CDR3 is CGGCQPQHF. In nucleotides, the CDR3 is TGTGGGGGTTGTCAGCCCCAGCATTTT. The V call is TRBV11-2, the J call TRBJ1-5, with unresolved D. The germline V gene encodes CDR1 SGHAT and CDR2 FQNNGV. The CDR3 consists of 9 residues.